These T cell receptor beta chains were read from a single sample in a study of shared clonotypes between healthy human individuals. Profiling relied on immunoSEQ multiplex PCR, and the TCRdb table lists in-frame clones only, not all of them. Found here are some 1 million clones, around 75% of them singletons; the top ten hold nearly 1.5%. The specimen sequenced was memory CD4+ T cells sorted from blood. All receptors derive from a young man in good health. Each CDR3 is given with its conserved first and last residue. The D gene is left open where the match is weak. Clone size, where shown, is once, few, many, or a class for clones that have expanded.

d_call j_call clone_size v_call cdr3_aa
- TRBJ2-3 once TRBV2 CASSPSGMADTQYF
- TRBJ2-7 - TRBV10-1 CASSDPSSSYEQYF
- TRBJ1-2 - TRBV12-5 CASGFGDGGKYGYTF
- TRBJ2-2 - TRBV10-3 CAISAVLPGELFF
TRBD1 TRBJ1-2 - TRBV7-9 CASSLTGNGYTF
- TRBJ1-1 - TRBV7-2 CASSSIRANTEAFF
- TRBJ2-7 - TRBV5-4 CASSGSYEQYF
- TRBJ1-2 few TRBV6-1 CASSEPTTYGYTF
- TRBJ2-1 - TRBV4-3 CASSQDPGGNEQFF
- TRBJ1-5 - TRBV9 CASSPRDHNQPQHF
TRBD1 TRBJ1-1 - TRBV29-1 CSVAGGGNEAFF
TRBD1 TRBJ1-1 - TRBV6-1 CASNAGQGGTEAFF
- TRBJ2-5 - TRBV11-2 CASSFGAVYQETQYF
- TRBJ1-1 - TRBV4-1 CASSQRGAGLSTEAFF
- TRBJ2-7 - TRBV18 CASSPPGPSYEQYF
TRBD2 TRBJ2-1 - TRBV5-6 CASILTSGRGNEQFF
TRBD2 TRBJ2-3 - TRBV18 CASSPSTSDDTQYF
- TRBJ1-1 - TRBV4-2 CASSQGGGEAFF
- TRBJ1-4 - TRBV18 CASSIQQGKVEKLFF
TRBD1 TRBJ1-5 once TRBV2 CASRQTSGTGMQPQHF
- TRBJ1-4 - TRBV5-1 CASSLAGQGEKLFF
- TRBJ1-5 - TRBV7-2 CASSSSRVVGNQPQHF
- TRBJ2-3 many TRBV9 CASSVGLARTDTQYF
- TRBJ2-7 - TRBV6-1 CAIHSGGLSYEQYF
TRBD1 TRBJ2-3 - TRBV28 CASSFSTGVSTDTQYF
TRBD1 TRBJ1-3 - TRBV30 CAWSDRGRGGNTIYF
- TRBJ2-6 - TRBV6-1 CASSVSGQGSGANVLTF
- TRBJ1-5 - TRBV28 CASNLKGGRESQHF
TRBD1 TRBJ2-5 - TRBV5-4 CASSSTGGRHQETQYF
- TRBJ2-3 - TRBV4-1 CASSLTSGDIDTQYF
- TRBJ2-3 - TRBV14 CASSYVGGGTDTQYF
- TRBJ1-3 - TRBV7-9 CASSPDISGNTIYF
- TRBJ2-5 - TRBV6-5 CASSRRPSETQYF
- TRBJ1-1 - TRBV30 CAWSVPPLMNTEAFF
- TRBJ2-7 - TRBV6-6 CAGSPGQTNGYEQYF
TRBD2 TRBJ2-1 - TRBV4-1 CASSQDRSGSSYNEQFF
- TRBJ2-3 - TRBV7-2 CASTFLGSTDTQYF
- TRBJ2-7 - TRBV10-1 CASSAGASSYEQYF
TRBD2 TRBJ2-7 - TRBV7-8 CASSFREGYEQYF
TRBD2 TRBJ2-5 once TRBV5-1 CASSNTAGWETQYF
TRBD1 TRBJ1-3 - TRBV2 CASSTGGKNTIYF
TRBD2 TRBJ2-7 - TRBV5-1 CASSLEPSGTYEQYF
- TRBJ2-7 - TRBV11-2 CASSAWGYEQYF
- TRBJ2-5 once TRBV5-1 CASSSVPGPRETQYF
- TRBJ1-2 few TRBV27 CASSFGPPNYGYTF
- TRBJ1-5 once TRBV2 CASSLGWGSNQPQHF
TRBD2 TRBJ2-1 - TRBV11-2 CASSVGLASNEQFF
TRBD2 TRBJ2-1 - TRBV5-1 CASSLDLRGAYNEQFF
- TRBJ1-4 - TRBV18 CASSPRGRNNEKLFF
TRBD1 TRBJ1-6 - TRBV7-2 CASSVEQGVESPLHF
- TRBJ1-3 once TRBV19 CASRPKTGSGNTIYF
TRBD1 TRBJ2-3 - TRBV11-2 CASSHGGQGADTQYF